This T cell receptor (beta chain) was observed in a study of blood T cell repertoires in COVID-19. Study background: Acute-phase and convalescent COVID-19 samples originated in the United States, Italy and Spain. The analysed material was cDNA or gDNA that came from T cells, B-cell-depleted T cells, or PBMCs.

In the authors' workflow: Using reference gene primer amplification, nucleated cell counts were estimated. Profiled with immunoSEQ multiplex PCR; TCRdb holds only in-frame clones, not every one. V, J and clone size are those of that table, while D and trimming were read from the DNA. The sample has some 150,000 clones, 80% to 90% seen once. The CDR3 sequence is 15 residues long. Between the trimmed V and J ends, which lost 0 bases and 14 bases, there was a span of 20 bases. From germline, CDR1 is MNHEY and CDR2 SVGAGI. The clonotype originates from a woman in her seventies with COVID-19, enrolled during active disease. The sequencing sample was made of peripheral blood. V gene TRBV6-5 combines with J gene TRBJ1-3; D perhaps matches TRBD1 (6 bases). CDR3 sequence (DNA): TGTGCCAGCAGTTACTCAGGGACATCGGACCCTATTTTATATTTT. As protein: CASSYSGTSDPILYF.